This T cell receptor beta chain was identified in a study of cytomegalovirus exposure and HLA in healthy donors. The CDR3 is 14 amino acids. Germline V gene lookup returns CDR1 GTSNPN and CDR2 SVGIG (reference sequence). V lost 1 base to trimming and J lost 5 bases; unmatched junction nucleotides: 4. Notes on the study in general: According to the study, around 160 TCR beta chains were cytomegalovirus-associated. The majority of CMV-associated TCR beta chains were reported as apparently HLA-restricted in a later analysis.

In regard to this clone: Its target is unknown.

Researchers ran the PCR with 60 Vbeta and 13 Jbeta primers. In the authors' methods: Later reanalysis found 70 million to 95 million unique TCR beta chains, roughly 10 million of them shared. Generated by immunoSEQ multiplex PCR, the TCRdb table keeps only in-frame clones and is missing some. V and J calls plus clone size are reproduced from that table; the DNA served to infer D and trimming. The table shows about 92,000 clones, with approximately 70% occurring only once. The sequencing sample was made of PBMCs. The TCR sequence derives from a middle-aged man in good health and CMV-seronegative. This sequence joins TRBV30 and TRBJ2-3, with TRBD1 matching 9 bases. CDR3 nucleotide sequence: TGTGCCTGGAGTGGGACAGGGGTGAAAGATACGCAGTATTTT. This sequence encodes CAWSGTGVKDTQYF.